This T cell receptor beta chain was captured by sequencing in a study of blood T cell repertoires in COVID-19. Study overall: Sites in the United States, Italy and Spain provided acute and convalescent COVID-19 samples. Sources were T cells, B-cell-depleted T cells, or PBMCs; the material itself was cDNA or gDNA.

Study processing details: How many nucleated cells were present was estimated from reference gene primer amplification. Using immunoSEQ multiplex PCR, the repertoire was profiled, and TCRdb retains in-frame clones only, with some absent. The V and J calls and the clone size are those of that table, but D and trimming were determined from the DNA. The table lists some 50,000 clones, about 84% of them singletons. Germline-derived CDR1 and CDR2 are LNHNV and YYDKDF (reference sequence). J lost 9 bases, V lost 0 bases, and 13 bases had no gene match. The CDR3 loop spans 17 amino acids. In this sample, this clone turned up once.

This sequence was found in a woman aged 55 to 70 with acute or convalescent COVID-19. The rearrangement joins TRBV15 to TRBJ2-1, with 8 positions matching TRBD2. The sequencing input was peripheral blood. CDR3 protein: CATSRDAFRREDIEQFF. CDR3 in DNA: TGTGCCACCAGCAGAGATGCTTTTAGGCGGGAGGACATTGAGCAGTTCTTC. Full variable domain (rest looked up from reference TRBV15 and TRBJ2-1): DAMVIQNPRYQVTQFGKPVTLSCSQTLNHNVMYWYQQKSSQAPKLLFHYYDKDFNNEADTPDNFQSRRPNTSFCFLDIRSPGLGDTAMYLCATSRDAFRREDIEQFFGPGTRLTVL.